This T cell receptor (beta chain) was sequenced during a study of blood T cell repertoires in COVID-19. Overall study context: Nucleic acid was either cDNA or gDNA, and it came from T cells, B-cell-depleted T cells, or PBMCs.

In the source study's methods: Amplified reference gene primers provided the basis for estimating nucleated cell counts. Assay: immunoSEQ multiplex PCR; the TCRdb copy retains only in-frame clones and omits some. V, J and clone size are those of that table, while D and trimming were read from the DNA. The sample yields around 330,000 clones, approximately 90% seen once. As concerns this clone: Distinct nucleotide sequences in the sample also encode this CDR3.

Cohort 3 recovery required two negative PCRs, clearance, or symptom resolution. Germline-derived CDR1 and CDR2 are MRHNA and SNTAGT. The CDR3 is 15 amino acids. Trimming removed 3 bases at V and 1 base at J, with 9 bases between. The sample consisted of PBMCs or T cells enriched from blood (not recorded which). V and J are TRBV6-4 and TRBJ2-2; D remains unclear. The TCR sequence derives from a woman aged 40 to 55 who had recovered from COVID-19. CDR3 nucleotides: TGTGCCAGCAGTGAGCTGGCAGGGAACACCGGGGAGCTGTTTTTT. It encodes CASSELAGNTGELFF.